The 19 T cell receptor beta chains reported below all come from one sample, sequenced in a study of cytomegalovirus exposure and HLA in healthy donors. Both 60 Vbeta primers and 13 Jbeta primers went into the PCR. Clones were read by immunoSEQ multiplex PCR, and TCRdb kept only the in-frame ones, dropping some. The listing records 34,000 or so clones. The sample taken for sequencing was PBMCs. The source is a female donor in good health and CMV-seronegative.

Turning to this clone: Different DNA sequences within this sample yield the same CDR3. V usage is TRBV27 and J usage is TRBJ2-7; 8 bases map to TRBD1. The J segment lost 1 base and the V segment lost 6 bases, leaving 2 bases of the junction unmatched. Germline lookup yields CDR1 MNHEY and CDR2 SMNVEV (reference sequence). The CDR3 runs 13 residues. The CDR3 reads CASRDRASYEQYF. In nucleotides, the CDR3 is TGTGCCAGCAGGGACAGGGCTTCCTACGAGCAGTACTTC.

V is TRBV6-4 and J is TRBJ2-2; TRBD1 matches at 9 bases. Germline values: CDR1 MRHNA, CDR2 SNTAGT. There are 15 residues in the CDR3. The trim removed 5 bases at V and 1 base at J, leaving 2 bases unmatched. CDR3 DNA sequence: TGTGCCAGCAGTCGGGACAGGGTGAACACCGGGGAGCTGTTTTTT. This translates into CASSRDRVNTGELFF.

The J gene is TRBJ2-6, the V gene TRBV1; the table's TRBD1 call for D was not verified on the DNA. TRBV1 is tagged as a pseudogene. This CDR3 region has 18 residues. The CDR3 nucleotides are TGCACCAGCAGCCAAGATGACAGGCCCTGGTCTGGGGCCAACGTCCTGACTTTC. Translated: CTSSQDDRPWSGANVLTF.

V is TRBV7-2 and J is TRBJ1-6, with a weak D call TRBD1 (5 bases). Germline lookup yields CDR1 SGHTA and CDR2 FQGNSA. The CDR3 has 17 amino acids. The V gene lost 3 bases and the J gene lost 0 bases, with 12 bases spanning the gap. CDR3 region: CASSFSIRGSYNSPLHF. In nucleotides, the CDR3 is TGTGCCAGCAGCTTTTCTATAAGGGGCTCCTATAATTCACCCCTCCACTTT.

The rearrangement uses TRBV19 and TRBJ2-7; possible D gene TRBD2, 6 bases. The CDR3 sequence is 12 residues long. Germline assignment: CDR1 LNHDA and CDR2 SQIVND (reference sequence). Trimming removed 4 bases at V and 6 bases at J, with 10 bases between. In nucleotides, the CDR3 is TGTGCCAGTAGTAGGGGACTCTCCGAGCAGTACTTC. This sequence encodes CASSRGLSEQYF.

This chain connects TRBV5-1 to TRBJ2-3; a weak D match, TRBD1 (5 bases). There are 16 residues in the CDR3. V lost 1 base and J 0 bases, leaving 12 bases between the germline ends. CDR1 SGHRS and CDR2 YFSETQ come from the germline V gene. The CDR3 nucleotides read TGCGCCAGCAGCTTGTACAGGCGTTCTAGCACAGATACGCAGTATTTT. Translation gives CASSLYRRSSTDTQYF.

J is TRBJ1-5 and V is TRBV19, with D unclear. The CDR3 extends over 14 amino acids. Trimming left V 6 bases short and J 7 bases short, with 16 bases between. Germline V CDR1 and CDR2: LNHDA, SQIVND (reference sequence). The CDR3 region is CASSRMEGGQPQHF. CDR3 in DNA: TGTGCCAGTAGCCGCATGGAGGGAGGACAGCCCCAGCATTTT.

V and J are TRBV15 and TRBJ2-3, with 8 bases identical to TRBD1. CDR1 is LNHNV and CDR2 is YYDKDF in the germline V gene (reference sequence). CDR3 size: 15 residues. Germline trimming cut 5 bases from V and 1 base from J; bases unmatched to any gene: 5. In DNA form, the CDR3 reads TGTGCCACCAGCCGTAACAGGGGGGGCACAGATACGCAGTATTTT. Its translation: CATSRNRGGTDTQYF.

V is TRBV6-5 and J is TRBJ1-2; TRBD1 agrees at 8 bases. V was pared by 5 bases and J by 3 bases, with 2 bases of the junction left unmatched. This CDR3 contains 13 residues. The germline V gene encodes CDR1 MNHEY and CDR2 SVGAGI. The CDR3 loop is CASSPTGDYGYTF. The CDR3 coding sequence is TGTGCCAGCAGTCCGACAGGGGACTATGGCTACACCTTC.

The chain carries TRBV4-1 and TRBJ1-5; weak D call: TRBD1 (6 bases). The CDR3 extends over 14 amino acids. Germline V gene data show CDR1 as MGHRA and CDR2 as YSYEKL. V lost 2 bases and J 4 bases, leaving 9 bases between the germline ends. The CDR3 region is CASSQTTGNQPQHF. The CDR3 DNA sequence: TGCGCCAGCAGCCAAACTACAGGGAATCAGCCCCAGCATTTT.

The chain combines TRBV13 with TRBJ1-2; 8 bases align to TRBD1. Germline V gene sequence: CDR1 PRHDT, CDR2 FYEKMQ (reference sequence). Trimming cost V 2 bases and J 4 bases; bases outside gene matches: 6. CDR3 length equals 15 residues. The CDR3 spells CASSLRTGPIYGYTF. The CDR3 DNA follows: TGTGCCAGCAGCTTAAGGACAGGGCCCATCTATGGCTACACCTTC.

The chain employs TRBV18 and TRBJ2-7, with 9 nucleotides matching TRBD1. Germline CDR1 is KGHSH and CDR2 is LQKENI. This CDR3 region has 15 residues. J lost 4 bases, V lost 4 bases, and 8 bases had no gene match. CDR3 nucleotides: TGTGCCAGCTCACTCACCGACAGGGGGAAATACGAGCAGTACTTC. It yields the protein CASSLTDRGKYEQYF.

This chain uses TRBV7-8 with TRBJ2-1, with D perhaps matching TRBD2 (5 bases). Germline-derived CDR1 and CDR2 are SGHVS and FQNEAQ. The CDR3 spans 17 residues. Deletions cut 5 bases from V and 5 bases from J, with 22 bases between. CDR3 bases: TGTGCCAGCAGCGGAGGCGTCGGCCAACGCCGCAACAATGAGCAGTTCTTC. This encodes CASSGGVGQRRNNEQFF.

This chain connects TRBV6-1 to TRBJ1-4, with D perhaps TRBD1 (5 bases). Germline CDR1 and CDR2: MNHNS and SASEGT. V gave up 6 bases and J gave up 8 bases, with 16 bases separating them. This CDR3 has 14 amino acids. CDR3 region: CASSRDWGQEKLFF. In DNA, the CDR3 is TGTGCCAGCAGCCGGGACTGGGGTCAGGAAAAACTGTTTTTT.

V and J are TRBV5-1 and TRBJ2-4; D unclear. V was trimmed by 5 bases and J by 0 bases, leaving 12 bases between them. This CDR3 is 15 amino acids long. Germline CDR1 reads SGHRS; CDR2 reads YFSETQ. The CDR3: CASRTVPVAKNIQYF. The CDR3 bases are TGCGCCAGCAGAACAGTACCGGTAGCCAAAAACATTCAGTACTTC.

The chain joins TRBV4-3 to TRBJ2-1, with no clear D. Germline assignment: CDR1 LGHNA and CDR2 YSLEER. Deletions cut 0 bases from V and 4 bases from J, with 13 bases between. The CDR3 sequence is 16 residues long. The CDR3 region has the DNA TGCGCCAGCAGCCAAGATGTCAGCGCGGCTTACAATGAGCAGTTCTTC. Encoded protein: CASSQDVSAAYNEQFF.

V gene TRBV27 combines with J gene TRBJ2-3, with 13 bases that match TRBD2. In germline, CDR1 is MNHEY, CDR2 SMNVEV (reference sequence). The CDR3 extends over 16 amino acids. After removal of 4 bases from V and 7 bases from J, the junction contained 8 bases not matched to a gene. The CDR3 coding sequence is TGTGCCAGCAGTTCCTTGACTAGCGGGGGGCACCATACGCAGTATTTT. This translates into CASSSLTSGGHHTQYF.

This chain uses TRBV11-2 with TRBJ1-5; D is possibly TRBD1 (6 bases). Germline CDR1 SGHAT, CDR2 FQNNGV. The CDR3 runs 15 residues. V was shortened by 1 base and J by 5 bases, with 12 bases between the two germline ends. The CDR3 here is CASSLGQGFDQPQHF. Written as DNA, the CDR3 is TGTGCCAGCAGCTTAGGCCAGGGGTTCGATCAGCCCCAGCATTTT.

The rearrangement joins TRBV6-1 to TRBJ1-1; TRBD1 matches 10 bases. CDR3 length: 16 amino acids. Germline CDR1 reads MNHNS; CDR2 reads SASEGT. Germline trimming cut 4 bases from V and 4 bases from J; bases unmatched to any gene: 9. CDR3 DNA sequence: TGTGCCAGCAGTGCCTCAACCGGGACAGGGGCCACTGAAGCTTTCTTT. Translated: CASSASTGTGATEAFF.